The 27 T cell receptor beta chains reported below all come from one sample, sequenced in a study of regulatory T cells in long-lasting Graves disease. Time point in this sample: newly diagnosed GD, antithyroid drugs for less than 3 months. RNA from PBMCs was the source of the TCR library. Assembly of TCR beta libraries relied on iRepertoire HTBI primers together with Arm-PCR of CDR3 regions. MiXCR was run by TCRdb on the multiplex PCR reads, yielding one entry per CDR3 protein. The data contain approximately 540,000 distinct CDR3 sequences, more than 10% of them seen just once; the ten biggest clones take up 8.9%. The sample also formed part of further work on T cells in Graves' hyperthyroidism and ophthalmopathy.

The sequences come from peripheral blood mononuclear cells (PBMCs), collected at new diagnosis, from a patient treated with antithyroid drugs. The receptors were sampled from a woman aged 30 to 39 with Graves disease.

This rearrangement joins TRBV11-3 to TRBJ2-6, with D perhaps given as TRBD1 or TRBD2 (5 bases each). Trimming pared 5 bases from V and 2 bases from J, leaving 13 bases between. This CDR3 is 16 amino acids long. In germline, CDR1 is SGHNT, CDR2 YENEEA. DNA for the CDR3: TGTGCCAGCAGCCCCAGGGACGTTCCTGGGGCCAACGTCCTGACTTTC. This sequence encodes CASSPRDVPGANVLTF.

This clonotype showed up many times. CDR3 loop: CAISESSSGNTIYF. The CDR3 DNA sequence: TGTGCCATCAGTGAGTCGTCCTCTGGAAACACCATATATTTT. The rearrangement links TRBV10-3 to TRBJ1-3; no clear D. The CDR3 loop spans 14 amino acids. Germline CDR1 reads ENHRY; CDR2 reads SYGVKD. The V and J ends lost 0 bases and 0 bases respectively, with 3 bases between them.

This clonotype showed up many times. V gene TRBV10-3 combines with J gene TRBJ2-7; D remains ambiguous. In germline, CDR1 is ENHRY, CDR2 SYGVKD. Trimming took 2 bases from V and 2 from J, leaving 10 bases between them. The CDR3 is 14 amino acids. The CDR3 protein is CAISEGDTTYEQYF. CDR3 in DNA: TGTGCCATCAGTGAGGGAGATACCACCTACGAGCAGTACTTC.

This clonotype appeared many times. The chain combines TRBV12-3 or TRBV12-4 with TRBJ2-4, with D unresolved. The CDR3 extends over 15 amino acids. V shed 0 bases and J shed 0 bases, with 6 bases lying between them. The CDR3: CASSLATLAKNIQYF. The CDR3 nucleotides read TGTGCCAGCAGTTTAGCGACCTTAGCCAAAAACATTCAGTACTTC.

In this sample, this clonotype turned up many times. The chain is built from TRBV29-1 and TRBJ2-1; a weak D match, TRBD2 (6 bases). Germline-derived CDR1 and CDR2 are SQVTM and ANQGSEA. This CDR3 spans 15 amino acids. Trimming pared 6 bases from V and 6 bases from J, leaving 21 bases between. The CDR3 sequence is CSVIGWRETVNEQFF. The CDR3 region has the DNA TGCAGCGTAATAGGTTGGAGGGAGACCGTCAATGAGCAGTTCTTC.

This clonotype appeared many times. Sequence at one end of the junction differs from germline and may be a read error. V gene TRBV5-1 combines with J gene TRBJ2-7; D is undetermined. Germline V gene lookup returns CDR1 SGHRS and CDR2 YFSETQ. The CDR3 is 14 amino acids. For the CDR3, the DNA is TGTGCCAGCAGTTTAGAAGGGCGGTCCTACGAGCAGTACTTC. Its translation is CASSLEGRSYEQYF.

Note on this clonotype: A far larger clone is only one base removed, so a read error is likely. The rearrangement joins TRBV7-2 to TRBJ2-7; D not certain. Germline lookup yields CDR1 SGHTA and CDR2 FQGNSA. Trimming shortened V by 1 base and J by 6 bases, and 13 bases separated the two germline ends. The CDR3 extends over 14 amino acids. The CDR3 region is CASSLGRSLAEQYF. For the CDR3, the DNA is TGTGCCAGCAGCTTAGGCAGGAGTCTCGCCGAGCAGTACTTC.

The rearrangement uses TRBV20-1 and TRBJ2-5; 7 nucleotides match TRBD2. The CDR3 is 16 amino acids. Trimming removed 5 bases from V and 0 bases from J; junction bases left unmatched: 12. Germline assignment: CDR1 DFQATT and CDR2 SNEGSKA (reference sequence). For the CDR3, the DNA is TGCAGTGCTCCACATGGGGAGGGAACCCACCAAGAGACCCAGTACTTC. The encoded protein is CSAPHGEGTHQETQYF.

This clonotype was picked up a small number of times. The rearrangement joins TRBV13 to TRBJ2-7, with D tentatively TRBD1 or TRBD2 (5 bases each). The germline V and J ends were trimmed by 4 bases and 2 bases, with 12 bases remaining between them. The CDR3 extends over 14 amino acids. CDR1 and CDR2 from the germline V gene are PRHDT and FYEKMQ (reference sequence). CDR3 residues: CASSSGGATYEQYF. The CDR3 DNA is TGTGCCAGCAGCTCTGGGGGAGCTACCTACGAGCAGTACTTC.

To note about this clonotype: This may be a read error, as it is one base from a much larger clone. V and J are TRBV6-2 or TRBV6-3 and TRBJ1-5; 8 nucleotides match TRBD1. Germline V CDR1 and CDR2: MNHEY, SVGEGT. The CDR3 has 14 residues. The DNA of the CDR3 is TGTGCCAGCAGGATGGGACAGGTCAATCGGCCCCAGCATTTT. It encodes CASRMGQVNRPQHF.

This clonotype was counted only a few times. The chain joins TRBV19 to TRBJ2-7; 11 bases match TRBD2. Germline V gene sequence: CDR1 LNHDA, CDR2 SQIVND (reference sequence). The CDR3 is 16 residues long. J lost 2 bases, V lost 6 bases, and 9 bases had no gene match. The CDR3 here is CASRPTGTSGTYEQYF. The CDR3 coding sequence is TGTGCCAGTAGACCTACCGGGACTAGCGGTACCTACGAGCAGTACTTC.

This clonotype came up many times. The V gene is TRBV11-2, the J gene TRBJ2-1; 10 nucleotides agree with TRBD2. The CDR3 sequence is 12 residues long. Losses at the gene ends were 5 bases for V and 16 bases for J; bases not matched to a gene: 8. Looked up from germline, CDR1 is SGHAT and CDR2 is FQNNGV. This chain's CDR3 is CASSILAGVEFF. The CDR3 coding sequence is TGTGCCAGCAGCATTCTAGCGGGAGTAGAATTCTTC.

This clonotype was found many times. The chain combines TRBV28 with TRBJ2-7; D gene ambiguous. Germline V gene lookup returns CDR1 MDHEN and CDR2 SYDVKM. V was clipped by 10 bases and J by 0 bases, with 10 bases between them. The CDR3 length is 12 residues. The CDR3 bases are TGTGCCACCCGGCAGAGCTCCTACGAGCAGTACTTC. Its translation: CATRQSSYEQYF.

The table lists this clonotype with a few counts. This rearrangement joins TRBV6-1 to TRBJ2-1, with D uncertain. This CDR3 has 14 amino acids. V was shortened by 2 bases and J by 8 bases, with 13 bases between the two germline ends. In germline, CDR1 is MNHNS, CDR2 SASEGT. For the CDR3, the DNA is TGTGCCAGCAGTGAATTGCGGCGGACGGATGAGCAGTTCTTC. Translation: CASSELRRTDEQFF.

The chain combines TRBV27 with TRBJ2-1, with 8 nucleotides matching TRBD2. Germline V gives CDR1 MNHEY, CDR2 SMNVEV (reference sequence). With 3 bases clipped from V and 10 bases from J, the junction kept 17 bases outside the gene matches. The CDR3 sequence is 17 residues long. The CDR3 loop is CASSFLRKAGDRGEQFF. CDR3 bases: TGTGCCAGCAGTTTTTTACGTAAAGCGGGAGATAGAGGGGAGCAGTTCTTC.

To note about this clonotype: One base away lies a much larger clone, so this may be a sequencing read error. V and J are TRBV7-9 and TRBJ2-1; tentative D call: TRBD1 (7 bases). The germline V and J ends were trimmed by 5 bases and 4 bases, with 15 bases remaining between them. The germline V gene encodes CDR1 SEHNR and CDR2 FQNEAQ (reference sequence). The length of the CDR3 is 15 residues. CDR3 amino acids: CASSPGRGEYNEQFF. As DNA, the CDR3 is TGTGCCAGCAGCCCGGGCAGGGGGGAGTACAATGAGCAGTTCTTC.

In this sample, this clonotype turned up a few times. This sequence joins TRBV7-9 and TRBJ2-2; D uncertain. The CDR3 contains 10 residues. The V gene's germline CDR1 is SEHNR and CDR2 FQNEAQ (reference sequence). V was trimmed by 8 bases and J by 4 bases, leaving 2 bases between them. The CDR3 DNA sequence: TGTGCCAGCGGCACCGGGGAGCTGTTTTTT. Encoded protein: CASGTGELFF.

This clonotype was observed at least ten times. The CDR3 coding sequence is TGTGCCAGCAGCCGGGACAGGGCCGCCCCCGAGCAGTACTTC. Encoded protein: CASSRDRAAPEQYF. The V call is TRBV11-2, the J call TRBJ2-7; 9 nucleotides agree with TRBD1. This CDR3 has 14 residues. V shed 5 bases, J shed 6 bases, and the junction held 8 bases outside the gene matches. Germline V gene lookup returns CDR1 SGHAT and CDR2 FQNNGV.

This clonotype was detected ten times or more. The chain joins TRBV11-1 to TRBJ2-1, with no clear D. Germline V gene data show CDR1 as SGHAT and CDR2 as FQDESV (reference sequence). V was clipped by 7 bases and J by 1 base, with 11 bases between them. This CDR3 region has 14 residues. CDR3 residues: CASTSFGSYNEQFF. Written as DNA, the CDR3 is TGTGCCAGCACCTCCTTTGGGTCCTACAATGAGCAGTTCTTC.

This clonotype was counted only a few times. This rearrangement joins TRBV28 to TRBJ2-1; TRBD2 matches at 16 bases. This CDR3 region has 17 residues. After removal of 5 bases from V and 8 bases from J, the junction contained 9 bases not matched to a gene. In germline, CDR1 is MDHEN, CDR2 SYDVKM. The CDR3 sequence: CASSGTSGRAYMDEQFF. CDR3 DNA: TGTGCCAGCAGTGGGACTAGCGGGAGGGCCTATATGGATGAGCAGTTCTTC. The full variable domain, rest sourced from reference TRBV28 and TRBJ2-1, is DVKVTQSSRYLVKRTGEKVFLECVQDMDHENMFWYRQDPGLGLRLIYFSYDVKMKEKGDIPEGYSVSREKKERFSLILESASTNQTSMYLCASSGTSGRAYMDEQFFGPGTRLTVL.

This clonotype occurred a few times. This rearrangement joins TRBV2 to TRBJ2-3; D tentatively fits TRBD1 or TRBD2 (5 bases each). The CDR3 extends over 18 amino acids. V was pared by 7 bases and J by 4 bases, with 27 bases between. Per the germline V gene, CDR1 is SNHLY and CDR2 is FYNNEI. CDR3 amino acids: CASNGDRLPSGWADTQYF. The CDR3 DNA sequence: TGTGCCAGCAATGGGGACCGTTTACCCTCTGGTTGGGCAGATACGCAGTATTTT.

This clonotype has more than one count but fewer than ten. CDR3 sequence: CASSLWLAGFTLAKNIQYF. CDR3 sequence (DNA): TGTGCCAGCAGCTTATGGCTAGCGGGATTCACGTTAGCCAAAAACATTCAGTACTTC. The V and J genes are TRBV11-3 and TRBJ2-4; 9 bases agree with TRBD2. V lost 2 bases and J lost 0; bases outside the gene matches: 11. The CDR3 totals 19 residues. Germline CDR1 reads SGHNT; CDR2 reads YENEEA.

This clonotype came up many times. This chain joins TRBV28 and TRBJ1-3; TRBD1 might be the D (5 bases). The CDR3 has 17 amino acids. V was pared by 2 bases and J by 0 bases, with 14 bases between. The germline gives CDR1 MDHEN, CDR2 SYDVKM. The CDR3 DNA sequence: TGTGCCAGCAGTTTAGTCCCGGACACGAGCTCTGGAAACACCATATATTTT. It specifies CASSLVPDTSSGNTIYF.

The V gene is TRBV29-1, the J gene TRBJ1-3; D is possibly TRBD1 (5 bases). V lost 7 bases and J 4 bases, leaving 14 bases between the germline ends. CDR3 length equals 13 residues. Per germline, CDR1 SQVTM and CDR2 ANQGSEA. CDR3 DNA sequence: TGCAGCGCCCAAGGGGTGCACGGAAACACCATATATTTT. It yields the protein CSAQGVHGNTIYF.

The J gene is TRBJ2-1, the V gene TRBV15; no clear D. The CDR3 spans 13 residues. Deletions cut 2 bases from V and 3 bases from J, with 5 bases between. Germline V gene sequence: CDR1 LNHNV, CDR2 YYDKDF (reference sequence). CDR3 sequence (DNA): TGTGCCACCAGCAGAATCCACTACAATGAGCAGTTCTTC. It yields the protein CATSRIHYNEQFF.

At least ten counts were recorded for this clonotype. The rearrangement joins TRBV4-1 to TRBJ2-5; D is perhaps TRBD2 (6 bases). V lost 2 bases and J lost 2, with 12 bases in between. Germline CDR1 and CDR2: MGHRA and YSYEKL. This CDR3 has 15 amino acids. CDR3 protein: CASSQKGLWQETQYF. The CDR3 coding sequence is TGCGCCAGCAGCCAAAAGGGACTGTGGCAAGAGACCCAGTACTTC.

This clonotype was seen repeatedly, ten times or more. V gene TRBV28 combines with J gene TRBJ2-7, with D uncertain. This CDR3 has 11 amino acids. Trimming removed 1 base at V and 5 bases at J, with 3 bases between. Per germline, CDR1 MDHEN and CDR2 SYDVKM. The CDR3: CASSLSHEQYF. For the CDR3, the DNA is TGTGCCAGCAGTTTATCCCACGAGCAGTACTTC.